Sequencing of this TCR beta chain was carried out in a study of shared clonotypes between healthy human individuals. General study findings and limits: Among donors, sharing of clonotypes was expected to be affected by sequencing depth. Even with large depth, rarefaction showed that sorted-subset sequencing was incomplete.

In regard to this clone: Its matching antigen is unknown.

In the naive CD8 group, cells lacked CD45RO and were positively selected for CCR7, so terminally differentiated effector memory CD45RA+ cells were left out. The germline gives CDR1 SNHLY, CDR2 FYNNEI. This CDR3 comprises 15 residues. J gave up 4 bases and V 6 bases, and 11 bases lay outside the gene matches. Using immunoSEQ multiplex PCR, the repertoire was profiled, and TCRdb retains in-frame clones only, with some absent. Among about 2.1 million clones listed, approximately 92% were seen once. The source of this sequence is a man between 18 and 35 years old in good health. Some clones in this sample may be carry-over from other donors' samples. This chain joins TRBV2 and TRBJ2-7; 8 bases agree with TRBD2. The specimen sequenced was naive CD8+ T cells from PBMCs. CDR3 in amino acids: CASSNPGLGRYEQYF. The CDR3 coding sequence is TGTGCCAGCAGCAACCCGGGACTAGGTCGATACGAGCAGTACTTC.